The 17 T cell receptor beta chains given below trace back to one sample, sequenced in a study of molecular identifiers for immune sequencing clone quantification. MiXCR, run by TCRdb on the PCR reads, gives a single entry per CDR3 protein. The table lists approximately 590,000 distinct CDR3 sequences, about 25% of them singletons, with about 0.78% in the top ten. The sequenced material came from naive CD8+ T cells from blood, with Jurkat cell RNA spiked in. Stated subset: FACS-sorted CD8+CD4-CCR7+CD45RA+ naive T cells. These receptors came from a human donor in good health. Some libraries in this study had Jurkat cell RNA spiked in.

V gene TRBV7-9 combines with J gene TRBJ2-5; 7 bases map to TRBD1. The CDR3 covers 15 residues. J lost 5 bases, V lost 5 bases, and 11 bases had no gene match. The germline V gene has CDR1 SEHNR and CDR2 FQNEAQ (reference sequence). This CDR3 is CASSRSDRESETQYF. DNA for the CDR3: TGTGCCAGCAGCCGCTCCGACAGGGAGAGCGAGACCCAGTACTTC.

Details on this clonotype: A much larger clone sits a single nucleotide away, making a read error possible. This chain links TRBV4-3 with TRBJ2-3; a weak D match, TRBD2 (5 bases). In germline, CDR1 is LGHNA, CDR2 YSLEER. This CDR3 is 17 amino acids long. Between the trimmed V and J ends, which lost 0 bases and 6 bases, there was a span of 19 bases. CDR3 nucleotides: TGCGCCAGCAGCCAAGATTTTAACGGGATAGAGGCGGATACGCAGTATTTT. Translation: CASSQDFNGIEADTQYF.

This clonotype was found many times. V usage is TRBV7-9 and J usage is TRBJ2-7; D is possibly TRBD2 (7 bases). The CDR3 has 15 amino acids. Germline CDR1 reads SEHNR; CDR2 reads FQNEAQ (reference sequence). With 5 bases removed from V and 3 bases from J, the gap between germline ends came to 17 bases. The CDR3 nucleotides read TGTGCCAGCAGCCGCGGGGGCACGGCCCTCTACGAGCAGTACTTC. Amino acids: CASSRGGTALYEQYF.

This clonotype was observed many times. V usage is TRBV27 and J usage is TRBJ2-7; D may be TRBD1 (5 bases). Germline V gene sequence: CDR1 MNHEY, CDR2 SMNVEV (reference sequence). Trimming took 6 bases from V and 7 from J, leaving 22 bases between them. The CDR3 contains 15 residues. Here the CDR3 reads CASRPDWPVAGEQYF. The CDR3 coding sequence is TGTGCCAGCAGGCCCGATTGGCCAGTGGCAGGGGAGCAGTACTTC.

The gene calls are TRBV28 and TRBJ2-4; TRBD2 matches 8 bases. V lost 5 bases to trimming and J lost 9 bases; unmatched junction nucleotides: 9. CDR3 length equals 14 residues. CDR1 is MDHEN, CDR2 SYDVKM, per germline. CDR3 DNA sequence: TGTGCCAGCAGTCCCCCGGGACTAGGGATCATTCAGTACTTC. As protein: CASSPPGLGIIQYF.

This clonotype came up many times. The chain couples TRBV12-3 or TRBV12-4 to TRBJ1-5, with D hard to call. This CDR3 has 14 amino acids. Trimming removed 5 bases at V and 2 bases at J, with 10 bases between. The chain's CDR3 is CASSPAGGNQPQHF. The CDR3 coding sequence is TGTGCCAGCAGTCCGGCGGGTGGCAATCAGCCCCAGCATTTT.

V gene TRBV29-1 combines with J gene TRBJ1-2; no firm D call. Trimming shortened V by 5 bases and J by 8 bases, and 24 bases separated the two germline ends. CDR1 SQVTM and CDR2 ANQGSEA come from the germline V gene. This CDR3 spans 15 amino acids. This chain's CDR3 is CSVPHPEREVGGYTF. The CDR3 nucleotides read TGCAGCGTTCCCCACCCTGAGAGGGAAGTAGGCGGCTACACCTTC. Together with reference TRBV29-1 and TRBJ1-2, the CDR3 gives the full variable domain: SAVISQKPSRDICQRGTSLTIQCQVDSQVTMMFWYRQQPGQSLTLIATANQGSEATYESGFVIDKFPISRPNLTFSTLTVSNMSPEDSSIYLCSVPHPEREVGGYTFGSGTRLTVV.

The chain has TRBV9 and TRBJ2-5; a weak D match, TRBD1 (6 bases). Trimming shortened V by 4 bases and J by 9 bases, and 22 bases separated the two germline ends. Germline-derived CDR1 and CDR2 are SGDLS and YYNGEE. The CDR3 spans 15 residues. In DNA, the CDR3 is TGTGCCAGCAGCCCCAGGGGCAGTCTCCAAGCGCCCCAGTACTTC. Translated, it gives CASSPRGSLQAPQYF.

A remark on this clonotype: At one of its ends the junction is not consistent with the germline gene, which may arise from a read error. The chain recombines TRBV6-6 with TRBJ2-5, with D unresolved. Germline-derived CDR1 and CDR2 are MNHNY and SVGAGI (reference sequence). The CDR3 sequence is 15 residues long. This CDR3 is CASSYSRTAEETQCF. In DNA form, the CDR3 reads TGTGCCAGCAGTTACTCGAGGACGGCCGAAGAGACCCAGTGCTTC.

This clonotype was seen repeatedly, ten times or more. This chain joins TRBV28 and TRBJ2-7; D is possibly TRBD1 or TRBD2 (5 bases each). V lost 6 bases and J 5 bases, leaving 17 bases between the germline ends. This CDR3 comprises 14 residues. Germline lookup yields CDR1 MDHEN and CDR2 SYDVKM. CDR3 residues: CASSQPGRLDEQYF. Written as DNA, the CDR3 is TGTGCCAGCAGCCAACCGGGACGGCTGGACGAGCAGTACTTC.

Of note for this clonotype: Mismatch with germline at one junction end may stem from a read error. The chain employs TRBV13 and TRBJ2-3; TRBD2 is a possible D gene (6 bases). CDR1 is PRHDT, CDR2 FYEKMQ, per germline (reference sequence). The CDR3 runs 15 residues. The DNA for the CDR3 is TGTGCCAGCAGCTTAGGGGCGGGGATAACAGATACGCAATATTTT. Translated: CASSLGAGITDTQYF.

This clonotype was found a few times. The J gene is TRBJ2-3, the V gene TRBV28, with 9 bases identical to TRBD1. V shed 5 bases and J 4 bases; nucleotides not matched to a gene: 10. Germline loops: CDR1 MDHEN, CDR2 SYDVKM. The CDR3 has 16 residues. CDR3 sequence reads: CASSDRQGVEADTQYF. Here the CDR3 DNA reads TGTGCCAGCAGTGACAGACAGGGGGTTGAGGCAGATACGCAGTATTTT.

The gene calls are TRBV27 and TRBJ2-4; D gene unclear. V dropped 2 bases and J dropped 0 bases, with 5 bases sitting between them. The germline CDR1 and CDR2 sequences are MNHEY and SMNVEV (reference sequence). The CDR3 is 14 residues long. CDR3 region: CASSLMTAKNIQYF. The CDR3 DNA sequence: TGTGCCAGCAGTTTAATGACAGCCAAAAACATTCAGTACTTC.

The V and J genes are TRBV12-3 or TRBV12-4 and TRBJ1-2, with 7 positions matching TRBD1. V dropped 3 bases and J dropped 4; count of bases not matched to a gene: 8. The CDR3 length is 15 residues. Written as DNA, the CDR3 is TGTGCCAGCAGTTTCGACAACAGGGGCGGCTATGGCTACACCTTC. Protein sequence: CASSFDNRGGYGYTF.

Details on this clonotype: One junction end does not reproduce the germline sequence, and a read error may be involved. This chain joins TRBV4-1 and TRBJ2-5; D gene uncertain. Germline CDR1 is MGHRA and CDR2 is YSYEKL. The CDR3 is made up of 13 amino acids. DNA of the CDR3: TGCGCCAGCCGCCAAGCTCGGCAAGAGCCCCCGTACTTC. It codes for CASRQARQEPPYF.

In this sample, this clonotype turned up many times. The chain recombines TRBV5-4 with TRBJ2-7, with 8 bases matching TRBD1. CDR1 and CDR2 (germline): SGHNT, YYREEE (reference sequence). The junction had 8 bases not matched to a gene; V was cut back by 3 bases and J by 6 bases. This CDR3 has 14 residues. The CDR3 region is CASSSGGAGLEQYF. CDR3 DNA: TGTGCCAGCAGCTCAGGGGGCGCAGGACTCGAGCAGTACTTC.

This chain joins TRBV25-1 and TRBJ2-7; D might be TRBD1 (5 bases). CDR3 length equals 16 residues. CDR1 and CDR2 from the germline V gene are MGHDK and SYGVNS. The V and J ends lost 2 bases and 0 bases respectively, with 14 bases between them. CDR3 coding DNA: TGTGCCAGCAGTGAAGGGGCCCCAGGAGACTCCTACGAGCAGTACTTC. This gives the protein CASSEGAPGDSYEQYF.